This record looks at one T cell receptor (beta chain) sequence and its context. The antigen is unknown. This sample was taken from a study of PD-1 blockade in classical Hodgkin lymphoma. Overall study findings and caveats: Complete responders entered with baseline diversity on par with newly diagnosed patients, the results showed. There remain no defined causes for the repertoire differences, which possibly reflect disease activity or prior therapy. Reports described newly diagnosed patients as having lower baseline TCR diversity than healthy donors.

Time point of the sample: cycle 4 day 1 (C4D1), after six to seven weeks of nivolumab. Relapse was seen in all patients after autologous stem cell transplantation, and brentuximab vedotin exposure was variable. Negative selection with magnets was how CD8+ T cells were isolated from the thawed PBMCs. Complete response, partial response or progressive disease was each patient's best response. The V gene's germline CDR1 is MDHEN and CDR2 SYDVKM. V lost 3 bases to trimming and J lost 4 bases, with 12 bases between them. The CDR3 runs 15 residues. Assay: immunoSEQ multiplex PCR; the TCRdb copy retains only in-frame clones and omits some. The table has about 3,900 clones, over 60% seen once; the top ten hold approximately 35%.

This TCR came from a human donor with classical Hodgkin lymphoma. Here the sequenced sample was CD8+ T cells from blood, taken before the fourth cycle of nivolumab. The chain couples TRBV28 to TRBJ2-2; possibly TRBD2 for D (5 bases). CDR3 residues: CASSLLLETTGELFF. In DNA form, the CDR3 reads TGTGCCAGCAGTTTGTTACTAGAGACCACCGGGGAGCTGTTTTTT.